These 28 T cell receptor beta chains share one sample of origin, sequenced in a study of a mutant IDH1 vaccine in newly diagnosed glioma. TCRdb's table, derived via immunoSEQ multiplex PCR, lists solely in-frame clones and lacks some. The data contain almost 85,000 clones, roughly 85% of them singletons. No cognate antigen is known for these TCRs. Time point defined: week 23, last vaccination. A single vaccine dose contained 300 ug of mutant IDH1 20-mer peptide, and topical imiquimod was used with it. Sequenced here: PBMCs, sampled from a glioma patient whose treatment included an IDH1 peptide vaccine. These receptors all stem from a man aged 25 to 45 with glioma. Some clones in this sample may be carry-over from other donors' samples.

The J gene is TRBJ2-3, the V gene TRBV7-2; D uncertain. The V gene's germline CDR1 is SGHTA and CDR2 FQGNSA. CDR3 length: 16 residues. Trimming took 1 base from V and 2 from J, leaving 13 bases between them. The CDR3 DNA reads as TGTGCCAGCAGCTTAGTTTCCGGAGTGAACACAGATACGCAGTATTTT. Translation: CASSLVSGVNTDTQYF.

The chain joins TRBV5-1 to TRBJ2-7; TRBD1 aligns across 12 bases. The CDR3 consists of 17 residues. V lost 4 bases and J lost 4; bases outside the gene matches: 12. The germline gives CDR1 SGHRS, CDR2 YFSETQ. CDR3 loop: CASSAGTGGAEFYEQYF. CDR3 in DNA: TGCGCCAGCAGCGCCGGGACAGGGGGCGCGGAATTTTACGAGCAGTACTTC.

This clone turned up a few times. The DNA of the CDR3 is TGTGCCAGCAGTGAGGGACCAATGAACACTGAAGCTTTCTTT. It is translated as CASSEGPMNTEAFF. The rearrangement joins TRBV25-1 to TRBJ1-1, with a weak D call TRBD1 (5 bases). V lost 3 bases to trimming and J lost 0 bases, with 8 bases between them. CDR1 and CDR2 from the germline V gene are MGHDK and SYGVNS. The CDR3 is made up of 14 amino acids.

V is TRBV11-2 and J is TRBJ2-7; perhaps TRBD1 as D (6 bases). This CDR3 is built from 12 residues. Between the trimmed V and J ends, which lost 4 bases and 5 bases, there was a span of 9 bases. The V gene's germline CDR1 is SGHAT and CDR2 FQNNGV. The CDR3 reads CASSSQGNEQYF. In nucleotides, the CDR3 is TGTGCCAGCAGCTCACAGGGAAACGAGCAGTACTTC.

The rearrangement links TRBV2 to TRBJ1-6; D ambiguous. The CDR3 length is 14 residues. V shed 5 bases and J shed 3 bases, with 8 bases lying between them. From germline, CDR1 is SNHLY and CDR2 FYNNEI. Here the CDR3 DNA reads TGTGCCAGCAGTAGAGTAAACTATAATTCACCCCTCCACTTT. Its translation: CASSRVNYNSPLHF.

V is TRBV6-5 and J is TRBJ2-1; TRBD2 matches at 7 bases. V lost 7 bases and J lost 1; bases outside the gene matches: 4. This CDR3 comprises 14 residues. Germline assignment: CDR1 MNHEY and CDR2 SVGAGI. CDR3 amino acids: CASKRGVSYNEQFF. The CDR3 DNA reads TGTGCCAGCAAACGGGGGGTGTCCTACAATGAGCAGTTCTTC.

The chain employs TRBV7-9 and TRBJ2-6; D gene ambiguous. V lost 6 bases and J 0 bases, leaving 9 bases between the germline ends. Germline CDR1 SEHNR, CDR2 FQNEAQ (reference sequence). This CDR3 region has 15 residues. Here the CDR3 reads CASRSPGSGANVLTF. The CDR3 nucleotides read TGTGCCAGCAGGTCGCCTGGCTCTGGGGCCAACGTCCTGACTTTC.

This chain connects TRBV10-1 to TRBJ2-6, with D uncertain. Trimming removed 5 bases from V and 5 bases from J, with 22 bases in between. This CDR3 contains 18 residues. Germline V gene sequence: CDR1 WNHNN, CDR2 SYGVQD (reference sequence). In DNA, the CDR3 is TGCGCCAGCAGTCCTGGTGAAATCGCACAAAGTCGGGCCAACGTCCTGACTTTC. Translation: CASSPGEIAQSRANVLTF.

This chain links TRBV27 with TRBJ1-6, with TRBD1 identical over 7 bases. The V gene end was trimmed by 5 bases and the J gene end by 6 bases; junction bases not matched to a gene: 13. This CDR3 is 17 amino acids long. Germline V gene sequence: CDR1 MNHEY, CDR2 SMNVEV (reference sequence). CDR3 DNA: TGTGCCAGCAGTGTATTATATTCCGGACAGGCTAATTCACCCCTCCACTTT. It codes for CASSVLYSGQANSPLHF.

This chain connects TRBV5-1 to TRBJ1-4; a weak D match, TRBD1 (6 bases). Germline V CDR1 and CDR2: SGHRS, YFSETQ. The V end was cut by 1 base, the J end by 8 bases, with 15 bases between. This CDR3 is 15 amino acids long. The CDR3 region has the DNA TGCGCCAGCAGCTTGAGTTGGGGGGCACGGGAAAAACTGTTTTTT. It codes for CASSLSWGAREKLFF.

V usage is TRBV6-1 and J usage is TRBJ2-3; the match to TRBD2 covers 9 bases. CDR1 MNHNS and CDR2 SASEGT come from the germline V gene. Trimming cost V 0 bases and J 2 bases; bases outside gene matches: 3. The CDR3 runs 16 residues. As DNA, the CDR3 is TGTGCCAGCAGTGAAGCGCGGGGGGGCAACACAGATACGCAGTATTTT. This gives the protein CASSEARGGNTDTQYF.

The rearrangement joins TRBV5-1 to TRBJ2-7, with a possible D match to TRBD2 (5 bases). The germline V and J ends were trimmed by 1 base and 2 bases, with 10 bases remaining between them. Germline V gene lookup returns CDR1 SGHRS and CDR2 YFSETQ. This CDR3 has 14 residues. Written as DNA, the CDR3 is TGCGCCAGCAGCTTGCGGGGTAGAGCCTACGAGCAGTACTTC. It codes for CASSLRGRAYEQYF.

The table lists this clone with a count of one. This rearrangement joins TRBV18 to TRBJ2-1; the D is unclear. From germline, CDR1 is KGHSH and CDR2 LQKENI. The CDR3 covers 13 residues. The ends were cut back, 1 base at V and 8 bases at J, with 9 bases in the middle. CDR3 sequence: CASSPLVNDEQFF. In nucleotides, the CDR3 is TGTGCCAGCTCACCACTGGTTAATGATGAGCAGTTCTTC.

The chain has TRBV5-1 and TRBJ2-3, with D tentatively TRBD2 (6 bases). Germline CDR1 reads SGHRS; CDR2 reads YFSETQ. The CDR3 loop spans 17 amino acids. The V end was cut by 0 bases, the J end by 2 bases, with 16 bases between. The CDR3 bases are TGCGCCAGCAGCTTGGCCATCGCGGGGCCCCACACAGATACGCAGTATTTT. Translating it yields CASSLAIAGPHTDTQYF. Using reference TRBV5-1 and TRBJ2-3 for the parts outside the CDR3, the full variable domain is KAGVTQTPRYLIKTRGQQVTLSCSPISGHRSVSWYQQTPGQGLQFLFEYFSETQRNKGNFPGRFSGRQFSNSRSEMNVSTLELGDSALYLCASSLAIAGPHTDTQYFGPGTRLTVL.

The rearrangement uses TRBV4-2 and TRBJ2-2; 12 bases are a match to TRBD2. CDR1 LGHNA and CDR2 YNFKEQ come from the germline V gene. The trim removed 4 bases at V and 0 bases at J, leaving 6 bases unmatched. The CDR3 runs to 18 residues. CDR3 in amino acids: CASSLGLAGIANTGELFF. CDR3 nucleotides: TGTGCCAGCAGCCTCGGACTAGCGGGGATAGCGAACACCGGGGAGCTGTTTTTT.

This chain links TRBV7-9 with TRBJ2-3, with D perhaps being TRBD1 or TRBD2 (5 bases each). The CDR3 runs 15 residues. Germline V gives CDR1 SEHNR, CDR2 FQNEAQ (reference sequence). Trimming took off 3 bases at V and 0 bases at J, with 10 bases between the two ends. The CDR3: CASSLGTGSTDTQYF. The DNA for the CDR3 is TGTGCCAGCAGCTTGGGGACGGGGAGCACAGATACGCAGTATTTT.

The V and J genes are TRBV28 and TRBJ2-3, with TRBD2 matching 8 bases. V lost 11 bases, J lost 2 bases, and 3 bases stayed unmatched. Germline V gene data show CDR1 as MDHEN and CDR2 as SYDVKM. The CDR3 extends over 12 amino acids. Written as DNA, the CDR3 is TGTGCCGGTAGCGGGAACACAGATACGCAGTATTTT. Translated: CAGSGNTDTQYF.

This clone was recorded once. The CDR3 DNA reads TGTGCCAGCAGTGATAGCGGGCCGGGGACAGATACGCAGTATTTT. Protein product: CASSDSGPGTDTQYF. V and J are TRBV6-1 and TRBJ2-3; TRBD2 matches at 7 bases. The trim removed 3 bases at V and 3 bases at J, leaving 6 bases unmatched. This CDR3 is 15 amino acids long. In germline, CDR1 is MNHNS, CDR2 SASEGT.

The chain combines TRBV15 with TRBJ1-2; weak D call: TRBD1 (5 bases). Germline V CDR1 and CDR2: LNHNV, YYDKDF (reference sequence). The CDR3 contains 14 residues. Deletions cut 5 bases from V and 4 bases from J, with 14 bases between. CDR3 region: CATSPEGRLYGYTF. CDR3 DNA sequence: TGTGCCACCAGCCCTGAGGGGCGCCTCTATGGCTACACCTTC. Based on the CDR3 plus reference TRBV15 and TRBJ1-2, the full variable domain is DAMVIQNPRYQVTQFGKPVTLSCSQTLNHNVMYWYQQKSSQAPKLLFHYYDKDFNNEADTPDNFQSRRPNTSFCFLDIRSPGLGDTAMYLCATSPEGRLYGYTFGSGTRLTVV.

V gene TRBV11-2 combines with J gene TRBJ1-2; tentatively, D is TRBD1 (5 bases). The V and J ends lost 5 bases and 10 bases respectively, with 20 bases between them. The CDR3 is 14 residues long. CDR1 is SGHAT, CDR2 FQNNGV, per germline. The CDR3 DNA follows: TGTGCCAGCAGCCACACGGCCCAGAGGGGAGCCTACACCTTC. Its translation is CASSHTAQRGAYTF.

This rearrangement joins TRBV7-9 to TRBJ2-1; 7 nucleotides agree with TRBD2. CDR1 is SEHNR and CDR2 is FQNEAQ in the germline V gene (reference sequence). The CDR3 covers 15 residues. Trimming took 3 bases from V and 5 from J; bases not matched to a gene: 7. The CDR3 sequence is CASSFVGEGNNEQFF. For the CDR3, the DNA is TGTGCCAGCAGCTTCGTGGGGGAGGGCAACAATGAGCAGTTCTTC.

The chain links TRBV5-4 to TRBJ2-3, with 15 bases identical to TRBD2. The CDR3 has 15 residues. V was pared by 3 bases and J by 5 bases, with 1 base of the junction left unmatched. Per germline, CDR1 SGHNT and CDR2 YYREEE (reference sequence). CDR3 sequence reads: CASSSGLAGGDTQYF. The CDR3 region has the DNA TGTGCCAGCAGCTCGGGACTAGCGGGGGGAGATACGCAGTATTTT. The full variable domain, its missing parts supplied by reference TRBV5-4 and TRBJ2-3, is ETGVTQSPTHLIKTRGQQVTLRCSSQSGHNTVSWYQQALGQGPQFIFQYYREEENGRGNFPPRFSGLQFPNYSSELNVNALELDDSALYLCASSSGLAGGDTQYFGPGTRLTVL.

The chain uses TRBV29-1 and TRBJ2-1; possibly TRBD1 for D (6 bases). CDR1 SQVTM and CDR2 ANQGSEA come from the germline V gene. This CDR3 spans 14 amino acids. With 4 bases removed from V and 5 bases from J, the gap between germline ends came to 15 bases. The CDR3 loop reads CSVGRGQMDNEQFF. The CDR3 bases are TGCAGCGTTGGAAGAGGACAGATGGACAATGAGCAGTTCTTC.

The DNA for the CDR3 is TGTGCCATCAGTGAGTCAAACTGGGAGACCCAGTACTTC. Translating it yields CAISESNWETQYF. The chain joins TRBV10-3 to TRBJ2-5; D gene unclear. The germline gives CDR1 ENHRY, CDR2 SYGVKD. This CDR3 has 13 amino acids. Trimming took 0 bases from V and 5 from J, leaving 7 bases between them.

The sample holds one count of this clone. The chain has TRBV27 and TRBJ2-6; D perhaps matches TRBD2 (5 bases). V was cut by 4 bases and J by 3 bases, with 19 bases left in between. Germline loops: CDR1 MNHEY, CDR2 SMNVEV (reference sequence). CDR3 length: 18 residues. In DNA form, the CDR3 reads TGTGCCAGCAGTTCTAGGGTGGTTCTAGCAGGTGGGGCCAACGTCCTGACTTTC. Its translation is CASSSRVVLAGGANVLTF.

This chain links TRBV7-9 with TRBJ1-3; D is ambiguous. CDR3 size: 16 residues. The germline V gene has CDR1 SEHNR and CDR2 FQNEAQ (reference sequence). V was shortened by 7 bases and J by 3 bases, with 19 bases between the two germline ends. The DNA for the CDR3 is TGTGCCAGCACCCTTGGGTCAGTTTTGAGTGGAAACACCATATATTTT. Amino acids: CASTLGSVLSGNTIYF. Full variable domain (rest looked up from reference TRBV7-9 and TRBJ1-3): DTGVSQNPRHKITKRGQNVTFRCDPISEHNRLYWYRQTLGQGPEFLTYFQNEAQLEKSRLLSDRFSAERPKGSFSTLEIQRTEQGDSAMYLCASTLGSVLSGNTIYFGEGSWLTVV.

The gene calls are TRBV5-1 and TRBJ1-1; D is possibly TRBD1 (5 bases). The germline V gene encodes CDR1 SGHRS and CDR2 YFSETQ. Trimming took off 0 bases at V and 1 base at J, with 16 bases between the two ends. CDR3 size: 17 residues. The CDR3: CASSLGRDVPKNTEAFF. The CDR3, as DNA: TGCGCCAGCAGCTTGGGACGGGACGTTCCCAAGAACACTGAAGCTTTCTTT.

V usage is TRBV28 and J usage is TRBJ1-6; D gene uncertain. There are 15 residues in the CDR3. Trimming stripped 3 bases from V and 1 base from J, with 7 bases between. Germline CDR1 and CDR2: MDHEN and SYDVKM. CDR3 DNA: TGTGCCAGCAGTTTTCCAGAATCCTATAATTCACCCCTCCACTTT. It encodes CASSFPESYNSPLHF.